The T cell receptor beta chain under discussion was sequenced for a study of T cells in tumors after PD-1 blockade. In its sample, this clone was seen once. Repertoires were generated with immunoSEQ multiplex PCR, while TCRdb's copy carries only in-frame clones and drops some. The table lists about 63,000 clones, roughly 70% of them singletons, with approximately 4.5% in the top ten. Trimming took 8 bases from V and 6 from J, leaving 10 bases between them. This CDR3 spans 11 amino acids. The germline gives CDR1 MNHNY, CDR2 SVGAGI (reference sequence). The gene calls are TRBV6-6 and TRBJ1-1, with a tentative D call TRBD1 (6 bases). This clonotype was obtained from a human donor with basal cell carcinoma. Material: PBMCs, obtained after anti-PD-1 treatment. CDR3 residues: CASRRGAEAFF. The CDR3 bases are TGTGCCAGCCGAAGGGGGGCTGAAGCTTTCTTT.